These 2 T cell receptor beta chains were all obtained from the same sample, sequenced in a study of blood T cell repertoires in COVID-19. The method was immunoSEQ multiplex PCR; TCRdb's version includes in-frame clones alone and lacks a portion of them. The table lists approximately 250,000 clones, about 91% of them singletons. The sequenced sample consisted of PBMCs or T cells enriched from blood (not recorded which). These receptors all come from a middle-aged woman with acute COVID-19.

The count of this clone is one. The rearrangement joins TRBV5-6 to TRBJ2-2; D is undetermined. Germline assignment: CDR1 SGHDT and CDR2 YYEEEE. V was shortened by 1 base and J by 5 bases, with 15 bases between the two germline ends. There are 16 residues in the CDR3. CDR3 DNA sequence: TGTGCCAGCAGCTTGATAGATCCGATCGGTACCGGGGAGCTGTTTTTT. It translates to CASSLIDPIGTGELFF.

The rearrangement links TRBV18 to TRBJ2-3, with a tentative D call TRBD1 (5 bases). The CDR3 loop spans 11 amino acids. CDR1 is KGHSH, CDR2 LQKENI, per germline. V lost 8 bases and J 7 bases, leaving 10 bases between the germline ends. CDR3 loop: CASQGAYTQYF. CDR3 nucleotide sequence: TGTGCCAGCCAAGGGGCCTATACGCAGTATTTT. The entire variable domain, with the rest obtained from reference TRBV18 and TRBJ2-3, is as follows: NAGVMQNPRHLVRRRGQEARLRCSPMKGHSHVYWYRQLPEEGLKFMVYLQKENIIDESGMPKERFSAEFPKEGPSILRIQQVVRGDSAAYFCASQGAYTQYFGPGTRLTVL.